This is a list of T cell receptor beta chains from one sample in a study of cytomegalovirus exposure and HLA in healthy donors. TCRdb's table, derived via immunoSEQ multiplex PCR, lists solely in-frame clones and lacks some. This repertoire shows around 78,000 clones, 55% to 85% found once; its top ten account for roughly 10%. The sample comprised PBMCs. The receptor set was obtained from a woman aged 40 to 50 in good health and CMV-seropositive. The CDR3 runs from the conserved cysteine through the conserved F or W. D genes are given only for firm matches. Clone size is given for some rows only: seen once, a few or many times, or a class if the clone is expanded.

V,D,J,size,CDR3,DNA
TRBV5-4,NA,TRBJ2-3,few,CASRPGQGDTQYF,TGTGCCAGCAGGCCAGGGCAGGGAGATACGCAGTATTTT
TRBV7-7,NA,TRBJ2-5,NA,CASSLAGQGEETQYF,TGTGCTAGCAGCTTAGCGGGACAGGGAGAAGAGACCCAGTACTTC
TRBV6-5,NA,TRBJ1-4,NA,CASRPLLLHEKLFF,TGTGCCAGCAGGCCACTGTTACTGCACGAAAAACTGTTTTTT
TRBV19,NA,TRBJ1-2,NA,CASSLNYGYTF,TGTGCCAGTAGCCTTAACTATGGCTACACCTTC
TRBV28,TRBD1,TRBJ1-6,NA,CASSRTGFVLPLHF,TGTGCCAGCAGTCGGACAGGTTTTGTGTTACCCCTCCACTTT
TRBV30,NA,TRBJ1-1,NA,CAWNRDRKNTEAFF,TGTGCCTGGAATCGAGACAGGAAGAACACTGAAGCTTTCTTT
TRBV5-4,TRBD1,TRBJ1-2,NA,CASSWGTVDNYGYTF,TGTGCCAGCAGCTGGGGGACAGTGGATAACTATGGCTACACCTTC
TRBV28,NA,TRBJ1-5,NA,CASRQGNNQPQHF,TGTGCCAGCAGACAGGGAAACAATCAGCCCCAGCATTTT
TRBV30,NA,TRBJ1-1,NA,CAVAHGTGPFF,NA
TRBV7-9,NA,TRBJ2-5,NA,CASSAGTQYF,TGTGCCAGCAGCGCGGGGACCCAGTACTTC
TRBV28,NA,TRBJ1-2,NA,CASGNRQADF,TGTGCCAGCGGTAACCGACAGGCCGACTTC
TRBV11-2,NA,TRBJ2-7,once,CASSLVGGGEQYF,TGTGCCAGCAGCTTAGTGGGGGGAGGCGAGCAGTACTTC
TRBV2,TRBD2,TRBJ2-7,few,CASSGSREGEQYF,TGTGCCAGCAGTGGTTCCAGGGAGGGGGAGCAGTACTTC
TRBV6-5,NA,TRBJ1-2,once,CASSYSGGSYGYTF,TGTGCCAGCAGTTACTCCGGGGGGAGCTATGGCTACACCTTC
TRBV19,TRBD1,TRBJ1-2,few,CASSPQDRPSYGYTF,TGTGCCAGTAGCCCCCAGGACAGGCCGTCCTATGGCTACACCTTC
TRBV5-1,NA,TRBJ2-3,NA,CASSLGRGTDTQYF,TGCGCCAGCAGCTTGGGCAGGGGTACAGATACGCAGTATTTT
TRBV2,TRBD1,TRBJ1-2,NA,CASNDRAFYGYTF,TGTGCCAGCAACGACAGGGCCTTCTATGGCTACACCTTC
TRBV12-5,TRBD1,TRBJ1-1,NA,CASGLGRQGRNTEAFF,TGTGCTAGTGGTTTGGGAAGACAGGGCCGGAACACTGAAGCTTTCTTT
TRBV23-1,TRBD1,TRBJ2-3,NA,CASRRYRGSLTDTQYF,TGCGCCAGCAGACGGTACAGGGGTAGTCTCACAGATACGCAGTATTTT
TRBV5-1,TRBD2,TRBJ2-3,NA,CASSSGGRTDTQYF,TGCGCCAGCAGCAGTGGCGGGAGGACAGATACGCAGTATTTT
TRBV18,NA,TRBJ2-7,NA,CASSPRTGTSNEQYF,TGTGCCAGCTCACCACGCACAGGGACCTCGAACGAGCAGTACTTC
TRBV7-2,TRBD1,TRBJ1-1,NA,CASSLERRGRAFF,TGTGCCAGCAGCTTAGAGCGCAGGGGGCGAGCTTTCTTT
TRBV7-2,TRBD1,TRBJ2-5,NA,CASSQQDRAGETQYF,TGTGCCAGCAGCCAACAGGACAGGGCGGGGGAGACCCAGTACTTC
TRBV9,TRBD1,TRBJ1-1,NA,CASSANHRGTEAFF,TGTGCCAGCAGCGCCAATCACAGGGGCACTGAAGCTTTCTTT
TRBV19,NA,TRBJ2-1,NA,CASSFTARNEQFF,TGTGCCAGTAGTTTTACGGCTAGAAATGAGCAGTTCTTC
TRBV5-1,NA,TRBJ1-1,few,CASSLVGTEAFF,TGCGCCAGCAGCTTGGTGGGCACCGAAGCTTTCTTT